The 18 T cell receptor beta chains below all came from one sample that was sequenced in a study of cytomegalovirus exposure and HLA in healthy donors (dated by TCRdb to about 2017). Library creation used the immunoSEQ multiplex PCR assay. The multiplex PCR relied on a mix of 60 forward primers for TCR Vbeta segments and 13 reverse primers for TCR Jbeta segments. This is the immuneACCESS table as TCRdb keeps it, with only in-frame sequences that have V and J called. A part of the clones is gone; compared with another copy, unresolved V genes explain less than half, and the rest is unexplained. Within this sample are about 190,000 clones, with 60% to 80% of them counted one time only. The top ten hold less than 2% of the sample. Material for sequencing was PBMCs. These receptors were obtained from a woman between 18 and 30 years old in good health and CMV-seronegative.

CDR3 sequence reads: CASSRLAGSYEQYF. CDR3 sequence (DNA): TGTGCCAGCTCACGTCTAGCGGGGTCCTACGAGCAGTACTTC. The chain couples TRBV18 to TRBJ2-7, with 9 bases lining up with TRBD2. This CDR3 spans 14 amino acids. Germline V gene lookup returns CDR1 KGHSH and CDR2 LQKENI. V lost 4 bases to trimming and J lost 1 base; unmatched junction nucleotides: 2.

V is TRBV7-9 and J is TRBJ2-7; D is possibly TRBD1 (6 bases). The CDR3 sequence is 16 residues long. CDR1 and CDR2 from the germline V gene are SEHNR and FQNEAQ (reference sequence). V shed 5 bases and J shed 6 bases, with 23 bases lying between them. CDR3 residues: CASSERGGRPLGEQYF. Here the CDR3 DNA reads TGTGCCAGCAGCGAGCGAGGGGGACGCCCGTTGGGCGAGCAGTACTTC.

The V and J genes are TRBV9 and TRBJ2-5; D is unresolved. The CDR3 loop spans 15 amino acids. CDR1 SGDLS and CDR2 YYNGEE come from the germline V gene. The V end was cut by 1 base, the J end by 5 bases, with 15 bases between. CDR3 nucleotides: TGTGCCAGCAGCGTACTAAAAGCCCCTCGGGAGACCCAGTACTTC. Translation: CASSVLKAPRETQYF.

The CDR3: CASSRRTEIGGAYNEQFF. The CDR3 nucleotides are TGTGCCAGTAGTCGAAGAACAGAGATAGGGGGGGCTTACAATGAGCAGTTCTTC. V and J are TRBV19 and TRBJ2-1; D may be TRBD2 (7 bases). Trimming shortened V by 5 bases and J by 4 bases, and 24 bases separated the two germline ends. The germline gives CDR1 LNHDA, CDR2 SQIVND (reference sequence). The CDR3 has 18 amino acids. Together with reference TRBV19 and TRBJ2-1, the CDR3 gives the full variable domain: DGGITQSPKYLFRKEGQNVTLSCEQNLNHDAMYWYRQDPGQGLRLIYYSQIVNDFQKGDIAEGYSVSREKKESFPLTVTSAQKNPTAFYLCASSRRTEIGGAYNEQFFGPGTRLTVL.

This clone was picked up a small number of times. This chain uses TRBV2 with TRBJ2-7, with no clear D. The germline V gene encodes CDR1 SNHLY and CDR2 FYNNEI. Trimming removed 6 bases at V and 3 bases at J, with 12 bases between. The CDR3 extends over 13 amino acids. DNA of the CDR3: TGTGCCAGCAGCTCCGACATAGACTACGAGCAGTACTTC. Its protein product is CASSSDIDYEQYF.

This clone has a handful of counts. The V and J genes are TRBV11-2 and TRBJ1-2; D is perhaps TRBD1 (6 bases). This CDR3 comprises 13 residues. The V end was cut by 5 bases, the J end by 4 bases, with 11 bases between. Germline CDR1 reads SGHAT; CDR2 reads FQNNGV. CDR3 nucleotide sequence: TGTGCCAGCAGCCCCGGACAGTCCTATGGCTACACCTTC. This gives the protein CASSPGQSYGYTF.

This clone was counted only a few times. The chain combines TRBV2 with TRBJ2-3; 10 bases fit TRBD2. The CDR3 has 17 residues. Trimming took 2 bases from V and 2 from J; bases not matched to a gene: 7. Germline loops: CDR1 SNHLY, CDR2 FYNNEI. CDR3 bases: TGTGCCAGCAGTGAATTCGAGCGGGAGGGCCCCACAGATACGCAGTATTTT. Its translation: CASSEFEREGPTDTQYF.

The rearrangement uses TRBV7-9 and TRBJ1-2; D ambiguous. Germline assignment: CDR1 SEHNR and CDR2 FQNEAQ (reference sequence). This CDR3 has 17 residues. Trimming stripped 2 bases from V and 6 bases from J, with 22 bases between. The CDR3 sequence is CASSLSRLSLVEDGYTF. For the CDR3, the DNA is TGTGCCAGCAGCTTATCGCGTCTCTCCCTTGTTGAAGATGGCTACACCTTC.

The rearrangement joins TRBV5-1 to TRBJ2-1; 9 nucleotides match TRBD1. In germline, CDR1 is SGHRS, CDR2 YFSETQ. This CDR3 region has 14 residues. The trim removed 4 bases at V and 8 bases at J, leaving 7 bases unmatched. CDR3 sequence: CASSVRDRAHEQFF. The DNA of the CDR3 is TGCGCCAGCAGCGTCCGGGACAGGGCCCATGAGCAGTTCTTC. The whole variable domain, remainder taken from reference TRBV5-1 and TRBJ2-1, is KAGVTQTPRYLIKTRGQQVTLSCSPISGHRSVSWYQQTPGQGLQFLFEYFSETQRNKGNFPGRFSGRQFSNSRSEMNVSTLELGDSALYLCASSVRDRAHEQFFGPGTRLTVL.

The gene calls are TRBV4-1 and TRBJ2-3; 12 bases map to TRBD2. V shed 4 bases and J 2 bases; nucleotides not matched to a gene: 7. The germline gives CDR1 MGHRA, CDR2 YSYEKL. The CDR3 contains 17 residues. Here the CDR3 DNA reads TGCGCCAGCAGCCCTTCCGGACTAGCGGGACACACAGATACGCAGTATTTT. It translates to CASSPSGLAGHTDTQYF.

Written as DNA, the CDR3 is TGTGCCACCAGCACCGGGGGTCGTCAGCCCCAGCATTTT. It yields the protein CATSTGGRQPQHF. The chain has TRBV15 and TRBJ1-5; the D gene is possibly TRBD1 (5 bases). The CDR3 loop spans 13 amino acids. V dropped 4 bases and J dropped 6 bases, with 10 bases sitting between them. Looked up from germline, CDR1 is LNHNV and CDR2 is YYDKDF (reference sequence).

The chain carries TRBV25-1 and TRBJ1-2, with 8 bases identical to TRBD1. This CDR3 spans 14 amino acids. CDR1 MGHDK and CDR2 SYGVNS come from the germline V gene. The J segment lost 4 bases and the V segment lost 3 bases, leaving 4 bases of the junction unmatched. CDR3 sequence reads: CASSDPDRVYGYTF. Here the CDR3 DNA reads TGTGCCAGCAGTGACCCGGACAGGGTCTATGGCTACACCTTC.

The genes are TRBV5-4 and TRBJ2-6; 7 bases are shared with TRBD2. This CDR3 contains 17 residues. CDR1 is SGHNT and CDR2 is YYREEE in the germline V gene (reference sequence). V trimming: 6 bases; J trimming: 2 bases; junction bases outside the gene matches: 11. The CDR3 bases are TGTGCCAGCAACACGCTAGCGGCCATCACTGGGGCCAACGTCCTGACTTTC. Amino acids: CASNTLAAITGANVLTF.

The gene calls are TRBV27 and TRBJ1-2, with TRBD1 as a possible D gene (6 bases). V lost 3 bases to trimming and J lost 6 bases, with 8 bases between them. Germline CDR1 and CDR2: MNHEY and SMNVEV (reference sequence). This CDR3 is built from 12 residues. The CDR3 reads CASSFRGHGYTF. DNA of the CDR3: TGTGCCAGCAGTTTCAGGGGCCATGGCTACACCTTC.

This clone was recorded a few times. CDR3 nucleotides: TGTGCCAGCAGTTACGGGGGACAGCGGGTCGGGGAGCTGTTTTTT. This sequence encodes CASSYGGQRVGELFF. The rearrangement uses TRBV6-5 and TRBJ2-2, with D perhaps matching TRBD1 (7 bases). Per germline, CDR1 MNHEY and CDR2 SVGAGI. The CDR3 is made up of 15 amino acids. Trimming left V 2 bases short and J 7 bases short, with 14 bases between.

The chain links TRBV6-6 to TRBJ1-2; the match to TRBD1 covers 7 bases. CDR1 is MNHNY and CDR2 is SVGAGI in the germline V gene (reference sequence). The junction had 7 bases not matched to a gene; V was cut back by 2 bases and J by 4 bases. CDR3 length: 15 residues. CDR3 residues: CASSYPGGTSYGYTF. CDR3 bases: TGTGCCAGCAGTTACCCAGGGGGAACGAGCTATGGCTACACCTTC.

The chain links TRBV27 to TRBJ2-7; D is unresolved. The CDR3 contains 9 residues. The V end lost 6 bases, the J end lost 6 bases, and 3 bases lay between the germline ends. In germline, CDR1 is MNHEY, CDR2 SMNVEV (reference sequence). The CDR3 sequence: CASSREQYF. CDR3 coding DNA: TGTGCCAGCAGCCGCGAGCAGTACTTC.

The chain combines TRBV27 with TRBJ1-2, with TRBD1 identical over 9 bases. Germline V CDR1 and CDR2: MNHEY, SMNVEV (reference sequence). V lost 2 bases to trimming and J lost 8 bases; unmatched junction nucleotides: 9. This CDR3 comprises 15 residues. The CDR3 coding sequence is TGTGCCAGCAGTTTAGCTGAGGACAGGGGCGAGGGCTACACCTTC. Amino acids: CASSLAEDRGEGYTF.